This TCR beta chain is drawn from a study of blood T cell repertoires in COVID-19. Original handling: The assay estimated nucleated cells by amplifying reference gene primers. Profiling relied on immunoSEQ multiplex PCR, and the TCRdb table lists in-frame clones only, not all of them. V and J calls and clone size are those listed in that table; D and trimming were worked out from the DNA. The data contain around 310,000 clones, around nine tenths of them singletons. This clone was seen only a few times. Recovered Cohort 3 donors showed two negative PCRs, clearance, or symptom resolution. The ends lost 6 bases at V and 6 bases at J; junction bases unmatched: 5. CDR1 and CDR2 from the germline V gene are ENHRY and SYGVKD. The CDR3 consists of 14 residues.

The origin of this receptor is a woman between 40 and 55 years old who had recovered from COVID-19. The specimen sequenced was PBMCs or T cells enriched from blood (not recorded which). This chain uses TRBV10-3 with TRBJ1-2, with 12 bases aligning to TRBD1. The chain's CDR3 is CAIRGTGGLDGYTF. The CDR3 DNA follows: TGTGCCATCAGGGGGACAGGGGGCTTGGATGGCTACACCTTC.